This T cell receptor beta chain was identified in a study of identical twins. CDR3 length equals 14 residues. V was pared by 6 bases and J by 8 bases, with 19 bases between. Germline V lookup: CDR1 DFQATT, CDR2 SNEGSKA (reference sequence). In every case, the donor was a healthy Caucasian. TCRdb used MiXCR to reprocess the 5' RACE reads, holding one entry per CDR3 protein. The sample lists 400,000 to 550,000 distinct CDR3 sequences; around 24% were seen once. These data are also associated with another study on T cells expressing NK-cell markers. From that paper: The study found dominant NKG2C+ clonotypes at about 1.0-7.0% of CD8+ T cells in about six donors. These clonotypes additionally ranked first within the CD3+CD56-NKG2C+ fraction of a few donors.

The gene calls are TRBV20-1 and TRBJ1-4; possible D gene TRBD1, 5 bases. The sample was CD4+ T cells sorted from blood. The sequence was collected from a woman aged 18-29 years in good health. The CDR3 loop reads CSAIIQGATEKLFF. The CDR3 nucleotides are TGCAGTGCCATTATTCAGGGTGCCACGGAAAAACTGTTTTTT.